The source of this TCR beta chain is a study of T cells in Graves' hyperthyroidism and ophthalmopathy. Study-level background: Specimen type is peripheral blood, collected at initial diagnosis prior to any treatment. Study outcomes and limitations: Blood also carried most thyroid clonotypes expanded above 0.001.

Regions amplified from RNA transcripts were the TCR beta CDR3 regions. RT-PCR in the first round (using the HTBI primer set) targeted the TCR CDR3. TCRdb called the multiplex PCR reads again in MiXCR, with one record for every CDR3 protein. The sample carries approximately 570,000 distinct CDR3 sequences, about 20% recorded once. Germline trimming cut 3 bases from V and 6 bases from J; bases unmatched to any gene: 8. CDR1 is SGHRS and CDR2 is YFSETQ in the germline V gene. CDR3 length equals 15 residues. Worth noting for this clonotype: The antigen remains undetermined.

The sample taken for sequencing was blood. The chain uses TRBV5-1 and TRBJ2-7; 11 bases fit TRBD1. The TCR was taken from a man aged 35 to 55 with Graves' ophthalmopathy. CDR3 sequence reads: CASSWGQGGPPEQYF. Written as DNA, the CDR3 is TGCGCCAGCAGCTGGGGACAGGGGGGTCCTCCCGAGCAGTACTTC.